The sequence of this T cell receptor beta chain was determined in a study of blood T cell repertoires in COVID-19. The CDR3 is 14 amino acids. V shed 6 bases and J shed 9 bases, with 20 bases lying between them. Germline loops: CDR1 LNHDA, CDR2 SQIVND (reference sequence). Produced via immunoSEQ multiplex PCR; TCRdb's table is partial and in-frame only. The sample comprises under 350,000 clones, approximately 85% of which are singletons, and just over 7% rests with the top ten. The chain recombines TRBV19 with TRBJ1-1; maybe TRBD1 (5 bases). This receptor was taken from a human donor in a cohort sampled during active COVID-19. Sequencing used peripheral blood. The CDR3 nucleotides read TGTGCCAGTAGACCTCCCCAGGGTAAGGGTAAAGCTTTCTTT. It encodes CASRPPQGKGKAFF. The full variable domain, in which reference TRBV19 and TRBJ1-1 provide the parts outside the CDR3, is DGGITQSPKYLFRKEGQNVTLSCEQNLNHDAMYWYRQDPGQGLRLIYYSQIVNDFQKGDIAEGYSVSREKKESFPLTVTSAQKNPTAFYLCASRPPQGKGKAFFGQGTRLTVV.